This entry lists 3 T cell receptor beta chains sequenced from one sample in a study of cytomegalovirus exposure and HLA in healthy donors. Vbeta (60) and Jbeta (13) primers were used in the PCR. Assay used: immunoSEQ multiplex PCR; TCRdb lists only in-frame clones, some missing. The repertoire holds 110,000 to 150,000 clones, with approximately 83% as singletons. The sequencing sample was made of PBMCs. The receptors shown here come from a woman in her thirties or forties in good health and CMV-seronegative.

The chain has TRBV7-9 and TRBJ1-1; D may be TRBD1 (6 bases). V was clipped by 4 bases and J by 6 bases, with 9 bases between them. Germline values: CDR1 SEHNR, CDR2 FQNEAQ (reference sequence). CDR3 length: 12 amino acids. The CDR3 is CASSSGHPEAFF. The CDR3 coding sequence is TGTGCCAGCAGCTCGGGACATCCTGAAGCTTTCTTT.

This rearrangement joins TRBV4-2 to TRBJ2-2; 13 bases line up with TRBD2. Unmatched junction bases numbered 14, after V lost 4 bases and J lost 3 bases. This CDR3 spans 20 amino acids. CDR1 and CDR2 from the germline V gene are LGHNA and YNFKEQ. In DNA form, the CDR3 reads TGTGCCAGCAGCCCTACCCGGACTAGCGGGAGATATGGGTACACCGGGGAGCTGTTTTTT. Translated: CASSPTRTSGRYGYTGELFF.

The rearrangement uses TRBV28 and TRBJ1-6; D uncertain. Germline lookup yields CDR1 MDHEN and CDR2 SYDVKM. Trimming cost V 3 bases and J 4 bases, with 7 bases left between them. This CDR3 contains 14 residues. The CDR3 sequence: CASSLVSYNSPLHF. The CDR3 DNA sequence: TGTGCCAGCAGTTTGGTCAGTTATAATTCACCCCTCCACTTT.